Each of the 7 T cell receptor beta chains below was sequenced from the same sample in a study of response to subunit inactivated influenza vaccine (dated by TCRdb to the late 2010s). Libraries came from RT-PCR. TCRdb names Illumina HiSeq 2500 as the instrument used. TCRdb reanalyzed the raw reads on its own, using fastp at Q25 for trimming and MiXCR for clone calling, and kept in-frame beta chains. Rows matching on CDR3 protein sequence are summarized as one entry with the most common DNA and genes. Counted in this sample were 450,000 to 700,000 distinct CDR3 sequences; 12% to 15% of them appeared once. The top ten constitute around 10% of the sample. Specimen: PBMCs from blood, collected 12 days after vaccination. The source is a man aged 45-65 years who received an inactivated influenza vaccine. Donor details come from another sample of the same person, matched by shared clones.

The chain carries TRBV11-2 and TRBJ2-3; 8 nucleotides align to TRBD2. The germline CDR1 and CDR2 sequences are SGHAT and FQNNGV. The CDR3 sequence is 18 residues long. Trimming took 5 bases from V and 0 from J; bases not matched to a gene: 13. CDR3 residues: CASSRRFRTSSSTDTQYF. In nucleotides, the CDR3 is TGTGCCAGCAGCCGTAGGTTCCGGACTAGCTCTAGCACAGATACGCAGTATTTT.

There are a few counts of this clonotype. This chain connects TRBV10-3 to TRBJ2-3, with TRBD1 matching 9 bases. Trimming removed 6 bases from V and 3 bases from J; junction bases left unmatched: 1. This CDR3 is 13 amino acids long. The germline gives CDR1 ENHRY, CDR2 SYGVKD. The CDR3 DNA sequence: TGTGCCATCAGCGGGACAGGGACAGATACGCAGTATTTT. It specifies CAISGTGTDTQYF.

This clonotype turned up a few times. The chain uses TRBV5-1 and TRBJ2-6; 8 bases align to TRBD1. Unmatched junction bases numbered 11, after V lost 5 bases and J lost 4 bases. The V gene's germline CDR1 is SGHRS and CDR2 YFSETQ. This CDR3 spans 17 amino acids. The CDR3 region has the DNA TGCGCCAGCAGACCGAGACAGGGGATGTTAGGGGCCAACGTCCTGACTTTC. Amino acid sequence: CASRPRQGMLGANVLTF.

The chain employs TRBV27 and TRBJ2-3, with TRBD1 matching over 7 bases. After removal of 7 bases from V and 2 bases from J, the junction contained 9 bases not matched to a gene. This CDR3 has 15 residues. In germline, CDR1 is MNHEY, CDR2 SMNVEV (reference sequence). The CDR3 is CASTRTGKSTDTQYF. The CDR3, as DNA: TGTGCCAGCACCCGGACAGGAAAATCCACAGATACGCAGTATTTT.

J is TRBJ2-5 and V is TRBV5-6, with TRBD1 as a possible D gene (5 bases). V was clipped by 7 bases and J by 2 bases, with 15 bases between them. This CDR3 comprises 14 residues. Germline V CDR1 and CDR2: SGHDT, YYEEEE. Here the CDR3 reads CASSITGRQETQYF. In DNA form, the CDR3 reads TGTGCCAGCTCCATCACAGGCCGTCAAGAGACCCAGTACTTC.

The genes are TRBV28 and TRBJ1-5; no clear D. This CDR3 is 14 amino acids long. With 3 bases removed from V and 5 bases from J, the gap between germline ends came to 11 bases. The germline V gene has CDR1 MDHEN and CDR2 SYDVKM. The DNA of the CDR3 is TGTGCCAGCAGTTTTGCGGCAGTTGATCAGCCCCAGCATTTT. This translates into CASSFAAVDQPQHF.

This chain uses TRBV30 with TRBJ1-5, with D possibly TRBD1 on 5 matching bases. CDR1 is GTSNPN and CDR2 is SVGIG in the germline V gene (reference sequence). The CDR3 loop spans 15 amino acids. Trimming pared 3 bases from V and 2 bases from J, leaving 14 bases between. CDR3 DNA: TGTGCCTGGAGCGCCCTCCCGACAGGCAATCAGCCCCAGCATTTT. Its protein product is CAWSALPTGNQPQHF.